The clone carrying this T cell receptor beta chain was seen only a few times. TCRdb fed the 5' RACE reads into MiXCR, producing one record per CDR3 protein. The sample has 500,000 to 600,000 distinct CDR3 sequences, more than 15% seen once; the top ten hold about 11%. Trimming removed 6 bases from V and 3 bases from J; junction bases left unmatched: 10. The CDR3 contains 15 residues. The record originates from a study of T-cell memory formation after mild COVID-19. V gene TRBV12-3 or TRBV12-4 combines with J gene TRBJ2-7, with TRBD1 identical over 8 bases. The sequence was collected from an adult woman who had mild COVID-19 (a few samples of this study predate the infection). Cell type and time point are not known. The sequenced material came from PBMCs or a T cell subset sorted from them (not recorded which). Here the CDR3 DNA reads TGTGCCAGCAGCCGGACAGGGATAGGGCGCTACGAGCAGTACTTC. The encoded protein is CASSRTGIGRYEQYF.